A few counts support the clone carrying this T cell receptor (beta chain). The antigen remains undetermined. This record comes from a study of vaccination effects on CD4 cells after COVID-19. The CDR3 spans 15 residues. The V end lost 2 bases, the J end lost 4 bases, and 13 bases lay between the germline ends. From germline, CDR1 is MGHRA and CDR2 YSYEKL. Some clones are missing from TCRdb's copy, which holds only in-frame ones; the method was immunoSEQ multiplex PCR. The data show about 69,000 clones, with over 70% seen just once and about 1.4% held by the top ten. Study-wide results and limits: Among infection- and vaccine-induced clones, marked clonal contraction occurred late after vaccination.

Antigen-specific CD4+ T cells were first expanded with viral peptide pools by the ViraFEST assay and only then sequenced. Culture lasted under 13 days before CD4+ T cell isolation. Of the BNT162b2 and mRNA-1273 vaccines, participants received two doses of one or the other. Fresh IL-2-containing medium replaced half the medium on days 3 and 7. V and J are TRBV4-1 and TRBJ2-3; tentative D call: TRBD1 (6 bases). The source was CD4+ T cells from PBMCs cultured with HCoV-229E spike peptides, collected after COVID-19 vaccination. This clonotype originated in a human donor who received a COVID-19 vaccine. DNA of the CDR3: TGCGCCAGCAGCCAACAGGGGCAGGGCGCAGATACGCAGTATTTT. Protein product: CASSQQGQGADTQYF.